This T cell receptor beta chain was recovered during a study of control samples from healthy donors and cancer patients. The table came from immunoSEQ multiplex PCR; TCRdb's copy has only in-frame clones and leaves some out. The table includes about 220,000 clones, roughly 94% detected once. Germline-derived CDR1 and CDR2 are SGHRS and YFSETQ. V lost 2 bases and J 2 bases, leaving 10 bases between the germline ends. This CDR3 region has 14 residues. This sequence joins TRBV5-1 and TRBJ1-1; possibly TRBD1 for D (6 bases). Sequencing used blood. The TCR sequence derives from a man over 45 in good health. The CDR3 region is CASSLDRPNTEAFF. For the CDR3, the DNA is TGCGCCAGCAGCTTAGACAGGCCTAACACTGAAGCTTTCTTT.